Sequencing of this TCR beta chain was carried out in a study of cytomegalovirus exposure and HLA in healthy donors. Study-wide findings and caveats: It was assumed in the presence/absence analyses that sequencing depth was roughly uniform across donors. Most likely, a cluster of highly shared sequence variants arose as a sequencing artifact.

Trimming left V 6 bases short and J 4 bases short, with 13 bases between. Germline V gene sequence: CDR1 SGHRS, CDR2 YFSETQ. This CDR3 is 13 amino acids long. The PCR was carried out with 60 Vbeta primers and 13 Jbeta primers. Libraries were prepared by immunoSEQ multiplex PCR; TCRdb keeps only in-frame clonotypes and omits some of them. The table includes 150,000 to 200,000 clones, roughly 81% detected once. Points on this clone: The antigen is undetermined.

The clonotype was recovered from a girl under 18 in good health and CMV-seropositive. The V and J genes are TRBV5-1 and TRBJ1-1; D is perhaps TRBD1 (5 bases). The sample taken for sequencing was PBMCs. CDR3 protein: CASKEQGFTEAFF. CDR3 nucleotides: TGCGCCAGCAAGGAGCAGGGTTTCACTGAAGCTTTCTTT.